This T cell receptor (beta chain) was identified in a study of lung T cells in sarcoidosis with Löfgren's syndrome. Study-level information: Analyses focused on Löfgren's syndrome patients.

TCRdb used MiXCR to reprocess the reads, holding one entry per CDR3 protein. The profile shows some 10,000 distinct CDR3 sequences, 15% to 20% of them singletons. By share, this clonotype counts as large (0.1 to 1%). The clonotype was recovered from a human donor with sarcoidosis (Löfgren's syndrome or another form), or a control subject (not recorded which). The sample comprised CD4+ T cells from bronchoalveolar lavage.

CDR3 protein: CATSREQGVDTQYF. CDR3 nucleotide sequence: TGTGCCACCAGCAGGGAACAGGGAGTGGATACGCAGTATTTT. The chain uses TRBV15 and TRBJ2-3; perhaps TRBD1 as D (6 bases). This CDR3 is built from 14 residues. The ends were cut back, 3 bases at V and 6 bases at J, with 13 bases in the middle. Germline CDR1 reads LNHNV; CDR2 reads YYDKDF (reference sequence).